The 10 T cell receptor beta chains listed next were all sequenced from one sample in a study of cytomegalovirus exposure and HLA in healthy donors. 60 Vbeta and 13 Jbeta primers were used in PCR. The assay was immunoSEQ multiplex PCR, and TCRdb's table has in-frame clones only and misses some. The table shows some 250,000 clones, with around 80% occurring only once. The sample was PBMCs. These receptors all come from a woman between 35 and 50 years old in good health and CMV-seropositive.

This clone turned up a few times. V usage is TRBV7-6 and J usage is TRBJ1-4; 8 positions match TRBD1. Germline-derived CDR1 and CDR2 are SGHVS and FNYEAQ. The CDR3 sequence is 16 residues long. J gave up 4 bases and V 0 bases, and 4 bases lay outside the gene matches. CDR3 residues: CASSLAQGAVNEKLFF. The DNA for the CDR3 is TGTGCCAGCAGCTTAGCCCAGGGGGCCGTTAATGAAAAACTGTTTTTT. The complete variable domain, with remaining parts taken from reference TRBV7-6 and TRBJ1-4, reads GAGVSQSPRYKVTKRGQDVALRCDPISGHVSLYWYRQALGQGPEFLTYFNYEAQQDKSGLPNDRFSAERPEGSISTLTIQRTEQRDSAMYRCASSLAQGAVNEKLFFGSGTQLSVL.

V gene TRBV2 combines with J gene TRBJ2-5, with 8 bases identical to TRBD2. Germline values: CDR1 SNHLY, CDR2 FYNNEI. V shed 6 bases and J 4 bases; nucleotides not matched to a gene: 10. CDR3 length: 15 amino acids. The chain's CDR3 is CASRPGGLEGETQYF. CDR3 DNA: TGTGCCAGCAGGCCGGGGGGACTAGAAGGAGAGACCCAGTACTTC.

The V and J genes are TRBV9 and TRBJ2-1; TRBD2 is a possible D gene (5 bases). Trimming shortened V by 3 bases and J by 7 bases, and 8 bases separated the two germline ends. The V gene's germline CDR1 is SGDLS and CDR2 YYNGEE. This CDR3 spans 12 amino acids. CDR3 bases: TGTGCCAGCAGCGATAGCGAAAATGAGCAGTTCTTC. Encoded protein: CASSDSENEQFF.

V is TRBV29-1 and J is TRBJ2-1; 10 bases match TRBD1. The germline V gene encodes CDR1 SQVTM and CDR2 ANQGSEA. Losses at the gene ends were 0 bases for V and 4 bases for J; bases not matched to a gene: 3. The CDR3 is 15 amino acids. CDR3 residues: CSVEDWDRGYNEQFF. As DNA, the CDR3 is TGCAGCGTTGAAGACTGGGACAGGGGATACAATGAGCAGTTCTTC.

The chain joins TRBV7-2 to TRBJ2-2; TRBD2 matches at 8 bases. The CDR3 spans 18 residues. V lost 1 base, J lost 5 bases, and 12 bases stayed unmatched. CDR1 is SGHTA and CDR2 is FQGNSA in the germline V gene. Here the CDR3 reads CASSLGVSGNTGTGELFF. The CDR3 DNA sequence: TGTGCCAGCAGCTTAGGGGTTAGCGGGAATACGGGGACCGGGGAGCTGTTTTTT.

The chain joins TRBV7-9 to TRBJ2-6; D possibly corresponds to TRBD2 (7 bases). The V end lost 0 bases, the J end lost 4 bases, and 16 bases lay between the germline ends. In germline, CDR1 is SEHNR, CDR2 FQNEAQ (reference sequence). The CDR3 is 18 residues long. CDR3 protein: CASSLARGALRGANVLTF. In DNA form, the CDR3 reads TGTGCCAGCAGCTTAGCCCGGGGGGCCCTGAGGGGGGCCAACGTCCTGACTTTC.

This rearrangement joins TRBV5-8 to TRBJ2-1, with a tentative D call TRBD2 (6 bases). Germline V gene sequence: CDR1 SGHTS, CDR2 YDEGEE. V lost 4 bases and J lost 1, with 12 bases in between. The CDR3 runs 15 residues. CDR3 DNA: TGTGCCAGCAGCAGAGGGACTCCTTCCTACAATGAGCAGTTCTTC. Protein: CASSRGTPSYNEQFF.

With respect to this clone: The junction shows a germline mismatch at one end, possibly a read error. CDR3 region: CASSQEAKDYEQCF. In DNA form, the CDR3 reads TGTGCCAGCAGCCAAGAGGCTAAAGACTACGAGCAGTGCTTC. The rearrangement joins TRBV4-2 to TRBJ2-7; D is perhaps TRBD2 (5 bases). This CDR3 is built from 14 residues. Germline CDR1 and CDR2: LGHNA and YNFKEQ.

The chain joins TRBV4-3 to TRBJ1-4; 8 positions match TRBD1. Germline V gene sequence: CDR1 LGHNA, CDR2 YSLEER. V gave up 1 base and J gave up 5 bases; unmatched junction bases: 3. The CDR3 has 15 amino acids. The CDR3 region has the DNA TGCGCCAGCAGCCAAGGGACAGGGCCCAATGAAAAACTGTTTTTT. This translates into CASSQGTGPNEKLFF.

V usage is TRBV11-3 and J usage is TRBJ1-1; 7 bases are shared with TRBD1. The CDR3 has 17 residues. The germline V gene encodes CDR1 SGHNT and CDR2 YENEEA. V was pared by 4 bases and J by 3 bases, with 14 bases of the junction left unmatched. As DNA, the CDR3 is TGTGCCAGCAGCTCCGGGACAGACGCCAACGTCTACACTGAAGCTTTCTTT. This encodes CASSSGTDANVYTEAFF.